Listed here are 31 T cell receptor beta chains from one sample, sequenced in a study of blood T cells in healthy people across ages. A sample-barcoded 5' primer and a J-beta primer mix were used in a second PCR of roughly 7 to 12 cycles. One entry per CDR3 protein results from TCRdb running MiXCR on the 5' RACE reads. The sample yields about 1.5 million distinct CDR3 sequences, less than 45% seen once. Sequenced material: blood. The source is a woman aged 18 to 35 in good health.

V usage is TRBV4-3 and J usage is TRBJ1-3; the D is unclear. The V end lost 4 bases, the J end lost 9 bases, and 13 bases lay between the germline ends. Germline assignment: CDR1 LGHNA and CDR2 YSLEER. This CDR3 spans 13 amino acids. CDR3 sequence (DNA): TGCGCCAGCAGCCTTCCACGGGCCTCCACCATATATTTT. Encoded protein: CASSLPRASTIYF.

This clonotype was observed a handful of times. The rearrangement links TRBV30 to TRBJ1-4; perhaps TRBD1 as D (5 bases). V gave up 4 bases and J gave up 7 bases, with 13 bases separating them. Germline V CDR1 and CDR2: GTSNPN, SVGIG (reference sequence). The CDR3 loop spans 13 amino acids. CDR3: CAWTREVGEKLFF. The DNA of the CDR3 is TGTGCCTGGACCAGGGAAGTCGGTGAAAAACTGTTTTTT.

V and J are TRBV2 and TRBJ1-2; 12 bases line up with TRBD1. CDR3 length: 17 amino acids. The junction had 13 bases not matched to a gene; V was cut back by 7 bases and J by 4 bases. Germline V lookup: CDR1 SNHLY, CDR2 FYNNEI. This CDR3 is CASIPTSGTGGSYGYTF. The CDR3 DNA is TGTGCCAGCATCCCAACCTCCGGGACAGGGGGCAGCTATGGCTACACCTTC.

This clonotype was counted only a few times. The chain joins TRBV7-2 to TRBJ2-5; D is possibly TRBD2 (5 bases). The CDR3 is 13 residues long. Germline loops: CDR1 SGHTA, CDR2 FQGNSA. Between the trimmed V and J ends, which lost 0 bases and 4 bases, there was a span of 6 bases. In nucleotides, the CDR3 is TGTGCCAGCAGCTTAGCGGACTCAGAGACCCAGTACTTC. As protein: CASSLADSETQYF.

The V gene is TRBV13, the J gene TRBJ2-4; TRBD1 matches at 7 bases. The CDR3 length is 16 residues. Germline trimming cut 2 bases from V and 5 bases from J; bases unmatched to any gene: 9. Germline CDR1 and CDR2: PRHDT and FYEKMQ (reference sequence). The CDR3 coding sequence is TGTGCCAGCAGCTTAAAGACAGGGAAGAGCCAAAACATTCAGTACTTC. It translates to CASSLKTGKSQNIQYF.

This clonotype was found a few times. This chain uses TRBV10-3 with TRBJ2-5, with 12 positions matching TRBD1. The CDR3 extends over 15 amino acids. J gave up 5 bases and V 6 bases, and 7 bases lay outside the gene matches. CDR1 ENHRY and CDR2 SYGVKD come from the germline V gene. The CDR3 sequence is CAIRSGTGGVETQYF. The CDR3 coding sequence is TGTGCCATCAGATCCGGGACAGGGGGCGTGGAGACCCAGTACTTC.

This clonotype turned up a few times. This chain links TRBV7-8 with TRBJ2-1, with D tentatively TRBD1 (5 bases). The CDR3 is 16 amino acids. CDR1 SGHVS and CDR2 FQNEAQ come from the germline V gene. Trimming cost V 2 bases and J 7 bases, with 18 bases left between them. CDR3 amino acids: CASSLTPSRAGNEQFF. In nucleotides, the CDR3 is TGTGCCAGCAGCTTAACCCCGAGCAGGGCTGGGAATGAGCAGTTCTTC.

This chain joins TRBV5-6 and TRBJ2-1, with 10 nucleotides matching TRBD1. Germline CDR1 SGHDT, CDR2 YYEEEE. The CDR3 sequence is 15 residues long. The V segment lost 4 bases and the J segment 6 bases; nucleotides outside the gene matches: 7. The CDR3 sequence: CASSHQGQGINEQFF. The CDR3 bases are TGTGCCAGCAGCCACCAGGGACAGGGGATCAATGAGCAGTTCTTC.

This rearrangement joins TRBV9 to TRBJ2-5; D is undetermined. V lost 0 bases to trimming and J lost 3 bases, with 9 bases between them. The V gene's germline CDR1 is SGDLS and CDR2 YYNGEE. This CDR3 contains 14 residues. The CDR3 here is CASSVVPGEETQYF. The CDR3 DNA follows: TGTGCCAGCAGCGTAGTGCCTGGGGAAGAGACCCAGTACTTC.

The chain couples TRBV6-5 to TRBJ1-5; D unclear. In germline, CDR1 is MNHEY, CDR2 SVGAGI. CDR3 length: 14 amino acids. Trimming left V 5 bases short and J 3 bases short, with 11 bases between. The CDR3 DNA follows: TGTGCCAGCAGTCCGATGACCATCAATCAGCCCCAGCATTTT. Translating it yields CASSPMTINQPQHF.

The V and J genes are TRBV3-1 and TRBJ1-1, with 7 bases fitting TRBD1. Losses at the gene ends were 4 bases for V and 5 bases for J; bases not matched to a gene: 16. Germline-derived CDR1 and CDR2 are LGHDT and YNNKEL (reference sequence). This CDR3 has 17 residues. The CDR3 coding sequence is TGTGCCAGCAGCCCCGTCTCCATTTCAGGGGGTCGGACTGAAGCTTTCTTT. It encodes CASSPVSISGGRTEAFF.

V and J are TRBV6-5 and TRBJ1-4; D call uncertain. This CDR3 comprises 14 residues. From germline, CDR1 is MNHEY and CDR2 SVGAGI. V lost 4 bases and J lost 5, with 11 bases in between. The CDR3 coding sequence is TGTGCCAGCAGTTCAGGCCCCCCGAATGAAAAACTGTTTTTT. Translating gives CASSSGPPNEKLFF.

There are a few counts of this clonotype. J is TRBJ1-4 and V is TRBV7-9; 7 bases are shared with TRBD1. Trimming took 2 bases from V and 7 from J; bases not matched to a gene: 7. The CDR3 has 15 residues. The germline V gene encodes CDR1 SEHNR and CDR2 FQNEAQ (reference sequence). DNA of the CDR3: TGTGCCAGCAGCTTAACCAACAGGGGCCGTGAAAAACTGTTTTTT. This codes for CASSLTNRGREKLFF.

The chain has TRBV14 and TRBJ2-2, with D possibly matching TRBD2 (6 bases). Trimming cost V 0 bases and J 2 bases, with 13 bases left between them. The CDR3 extends over 17 amino acids. Germline V gene lookup returns CDR1 SGHDN and CDR2 FVKESK. The CDR3 protein is CASSQDQLARNTGELFF. CDR3 nucleotides: TGTGCCAGCAGCCAAGATCAACTAGCTCGCAACACCGGGGAGCTGTTTTTT.

This clonotype was counted only a few times. V usage is TRBV7-2 and J usage is TRBJ1-1; 7 nucleotides match TRBD1. V shed 5 bases, J shed 3 bases, and the junction held 9 bases outside the gene matches. The CDR3 consists of 15 residues. Looked up from germline, CDR1 is SGHTA and CDR2 is FQGNSA. The CDR3 nucleotides are TGTGCCAGCAGCACGAGACAGGGAGTTCACACTGAAGCTTTCTTT. This sequence encodes CASSTRQGVHTEAFF. Using reference TRBV7-2 and TRBJ1-1 for the parts outside the CDR3, the full variable domain is GAGVSQSPSNKVTEKGKDVELRCDPISGHTALYWYRQSLGQGLEFLIYFQGNSAPDKSGLPSDRFSAERTGGSVSTLTIQRTQQEDSAVYLCASSTRQGVHTEAFFGQGTRLTVV.

This sequence joins TRBV20-1 and TRBJ1-6; 9 bases fit TRBD1. Germline lookup yields CDR1 DFQATT and CDR2 SNEGSKA (reference sequence). The CDR3 is 14 amino acids. V lost 2 bases to trimming and J lost 6 bases; unmatched junction nucleotides: 2. CDR3 residues: CSARRTGANSPLHF. The CDR3 region has the DNA TGCAGTGCTAGACGGACAGGGGCTAATTCACCCCTCCACTTT.

This clonotype was seen a few times. J is TRBJ2-7 and V is TRBV6-2 or TRBV6-3, with 7 bases identical to TRBD1. The length of the CDR3 is 14 residues. V was clipped by 10 bases and J by 5 bases; unmatched bases: 14. Germline loops: CDR1 MNHEY, CDR2 SVGEGT. The CDR3 loop is CATDAGTAGHEQYF. CDR3 nucleotide sequence: TGTGCCACTGACGCCGGGACAGCAGGCCACGAGCAGTACTTC.

The J gene is TRBJ2-7, the V gene TRBV29-1; no definite D call. In germline, CDR1 is SQVTM, CDR2 ANQGSEA. This CDR3 region has 12 residues. V lost 7 bases, J lost 2 bases, and 12 bases lay in between. This chain's CDR3 is CSEVPPTYEQYF. The CDR3 nucleotides are TGCAGCGAGGTGCCCCCGACCTACGAGCAGTACTTC.

V is TRBV5-1 and J is TRBJ2-1, with D possibly being TRBD1 (5 bases). CDR3 length: 14 amino acids. Trimming took 5 bases from V and 2 from J, leaving 11 bases between them. Germline CDR1 is SGHRS and CDR2 is YFSETQ. In DNA, the CDR3 is TGCGCCAGCAGTGCAGGGAACCCCTACAATGAGCAGTTCTTC. Translating gives CASSAGNPYNEQFF.

The chain couples TRBV29-1 to TRBJ2-5; 11 positions match TRBD2. The V and J ends lost 4 bases and 11 bases, in that order; junction bases with no gene match: 12. This CDR3 has 14 amino acids. Germline V gene lookup returns CDR1 SQVTM and CDR2 ANQGSEA. CDR3 region: CSVGETSGTNEQYF. For the CDR3, the DNA is TGCAGCGTTGGGGAGACTAGCGGGACAAATGAGCAGTACTTC.

This clonotype was observed a few times. The V and J genes are TRBV12-3 or TRBV12-4 and TRBJ2-1; 8 bases match TRBD2. V dropped 8 bases and J dropped 7; count of bases not matched to a gene: 10. The CDR3 is 14 amino acids. CDR3 in DNA: TGTGCCAGCGGCGGGCTAGCGGGTTTTAATGAGCAGTTCTTC. Protein product: CASGGLAGFNEQFF.

The chain combines TRBV6-6 with TRBJ1-1; TRBD1 is a possible D gene (6 bases). V was pared by 6 bases and J by 2 bases, with 16 bases between. The CDR3 runs to 15 residues. Germline assignment: CDR1 MNHNY and CDR2 SVGAGI (reference sequence). In DNA form, the CDR3 reads TGTGCCAGCAGGGTACAGGGCATTGGTAACACTGAAGCTTTCTTT. Its protein product is CASRVQGIGNTEAFF.

The genes are TRBV20-1 and TRBJ1-5, with D possibly TRBD1 on 6 matching bases. Trimming removed 3 bases from V and 2 bases from J, with 17 bases in between. Per germline, CDR1 DFQATT and CDR2 SNEGSKA (reference sequence). CDR3 length: 16 residues. In DNA, the CDR3 is TGCAGTGCTAGTATAGAGGGGGGACTGGGCAATCAGCCCCAGCATTTT. This sequence encodes CSASIEGGLGNQPQHF.

This clonotype was found once. Mismatch with germline at one junction end may stem from a read error. The chain links TRBV20-1 to TRBJ2-5; no reliable D call. Germline V lookup: CDR1 DFQATT, CDR2 SNEGSKA (reference sequence). This CDR3 is built from 14 residues. In DNA form, the CDR3 reads TGCAATGCTAGAGATCTTGGGTCCTTCGAGACCCAGTACTTC. It encodes CNARDLGSFETQYF.

In this sample, this clonotype turned up a few times. The chain uses TRBV6-5 and TRBJ2-5, with a possible D match to TRBD2 (5 bases). Germline-derived CDR1 and CDR2 are MNHEY and SVGAGI. The CDR3 contains 16 residues. The V end lost 4 bases, the J end lost 3 bases, and 18 bases lay between the germline ends. The CDR3 DNA sequence: TGTGCCAGCAGTTCATCCTTGTTGGACTTGGAAGAGACCCAGTACTTC. Translating gives CASSSSLLDLEETQYF.

J is TRBJ2-2 and V is TRBV12-5; 8 nucleotides align to TRBD2. Germline V gives CDR1 LGHNT, CDR2 FRNRAP. The CDR3 length is 15 residues. Trimming at V came to 2 bases and at J to 2 bases, leaving 1 base not matched to a gene. In DNA, the CDR3 is TGTGCTAGTGGTTTGACTAGCGGAAACACCGGGGAGCTGTTTTTT. It codes for CASGLTSGNTGELFF.

This chain joins TRBV2 and TRBJ2-5, with TRBD2 matching 12 bases. The CDR3 sequence is 15 residues long. Germline trimming cut 3 bases from V and 4 bases from J; bases unmatched to any gene: 3. Germline values: CDR1 SNHLY, CDR2 FYNNEI. CDR3 coding DNA: TGTGCCAGCAGTGATCTGGGACTAGCGGGAGAGACCCAGTACTTC. The encoded protein is CASSDLGLAGETQYF.

This rearrangement joins TRBV5-6 to TRBJ2-5, with a possible D match to TRBD1 (6 bases). The CDR3 spans 16 residues. From germline, CDR1 is SGHDT and CDR2 YYEEEE. V was cut by 1 base and J by 11 bases, with 24 bases left in between. The CDR3 bases are TGTGCCAGCAGCTTGAAGGGGGTACCTCCTTACAATGAGCAGTACTTC. This sequence encodes CASSLKGVPPYNEQYF.

This clonotype was picked up a small number of times. The V gene is TRBV7-2, the J gene TRBJ2-1, with 11 bases aligning to TRBD2. Unmatched junction bases numbered 1, after V lost 1 base and J lost 5 bases. The length of the CDR3 is 15 residues. Germline CDR1 is SGHTA and CDR2 is FQGNSA. DNA of the CDR3: TGTGCCAGCAGCTTAGAGACTAGCGGGAACAATGAGCAGTTCTTC. Protein: CASSLETSGNNEQFF.

This clonotype has only a few counts. The chain uses TRBV12-3 or TRBV12-4 and TRBJ1-2; no reliable D call. The CDR3 loop spans 14 amino acids. V lost 6 bases, J lost 5 bases, and 16 bases lay in between. CDR3 sequence: CASRDQGRWYGYTF. The CDR3, as DNA: TGTGCCAGCAGGGATCAAGGCAGGTGGTATGGCTACACCTTC.

The J gene is TRBJ1-2, the V gene TRBV10-3; D is uncertain. CDR1 and CDR2 (germline): ENHRY, SYGVKD. The CDR3 loop spans 11 amino acids. Trimming stripped 4 bases from V and 10 bases from J, with 10 bases between. CDR3 nucleotides: TGTGCCATCAGTGCTGAGTCCCTCTACACCTTC. Translating gives CAISAESLYTF.